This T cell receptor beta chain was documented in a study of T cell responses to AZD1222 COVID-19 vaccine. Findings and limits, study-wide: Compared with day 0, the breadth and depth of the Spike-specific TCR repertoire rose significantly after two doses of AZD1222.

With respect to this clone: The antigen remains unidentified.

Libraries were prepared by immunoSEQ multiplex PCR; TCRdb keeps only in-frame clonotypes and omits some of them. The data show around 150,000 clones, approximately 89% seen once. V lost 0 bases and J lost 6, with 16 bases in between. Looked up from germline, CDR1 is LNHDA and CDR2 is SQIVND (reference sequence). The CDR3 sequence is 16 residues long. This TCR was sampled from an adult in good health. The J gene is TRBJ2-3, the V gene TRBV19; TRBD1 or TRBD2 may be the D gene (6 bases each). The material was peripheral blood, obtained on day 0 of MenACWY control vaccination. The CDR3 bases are TGTGCCAGTAGTATAGATGGGTCGGGGGCGAGGGATACGCAGTATTTT. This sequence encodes CASSIDGSGARDTQYF.